The sequence of this TCR beta chain was determined in a study of T cells in Graves' hyperthyroidism and ophthalmopathy. Regarding the study as a whole: The blood repertoire included most of the expanded thyroid clonotypes above 0.001.

Amplification of TCR beta CDR3 regions used RNA as the template. The HTBI primer set served for first-round RT-PCR of the TCR CDR3. In TCRdb, the multiplex PCR reads were re-called with MiXCR into one record per CDR3 protein. The table lists hundreds of thousands of distinct CDR3 sequences, 35% to 40% of them singletons. This clonotype was detected many times. Its antigen is undetermined. This CDR3 is built from 11 residues. Trimming left V 3 bases short and J 8 bases short, with 7 bases between. In patients aged 18 to 65, hyperthyroidism was newly diagnosed, with duration under 2 months. The receptor's source is a man aged 18 to 35 with Graves' hyperthyroidism. Sequencing was done on a sample of blood. The chain recombines TRBV12-3 or TRBV12-4 with TRBJ1-2; tentatively, D is TRBD1 (5 bases). The CDR3 loop reads CASSFGDGYTF. CDR3 nucleotides: TGTGCCAGCAGTTTCGGGGACGGCTACACCTTC.